This T cell receptor beta chain was recovered during a study of T cell changes during pregnancy in multiple sclerosis. The CDR3 runs 15 residues. Per the germline V gene, CDR1 is SGHAT and CDR2 is FQNNGV. With 2 bases removed from V and 6 bases from J, the gap between germline ends came to 17 bases. The method was immunoSEQ multiplex PCR; TCRdb's version includes in-frame clones alone and lacks a portion of them. The data hold approximately 44,000 clones, with around 90% observed a single time. The rearrangement links TRBV11-2 to TRBJ2-7; unclear D gene. Sequencing used CD4+ T cells from peripheral blood mononuclear cells, obtained in the third trimester of pregnancy. This receptor was taken from a female donor with multiple sclerosis, enrolled in a pregnancy study. Here the CDR3 DNA reads TGTGCCAGCAGCTTATCGCCCTTAAGAGGATCCGAGCAGTACTTC. Its protein is CASSLSPLRGSEQYF.